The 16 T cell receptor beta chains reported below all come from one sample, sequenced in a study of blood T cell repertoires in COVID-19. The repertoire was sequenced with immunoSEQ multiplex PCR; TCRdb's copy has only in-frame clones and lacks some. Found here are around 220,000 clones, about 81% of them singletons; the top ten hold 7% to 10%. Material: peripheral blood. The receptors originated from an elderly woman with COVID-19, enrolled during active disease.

This CDR3 reads CTTSRTAANYGYTF. The CDR3 DNA reads as TGCACAACCTCGAGGACAGCGGCTAACTATGGCTACACCTTC. The rearrangement uses TRBV29-1 and TRBJ1-2; D possibly corresponds to TRBD1 (6 bases). Germline V gene data show CDR1 as SQVTM and CDR2 as ANQGSEA. The CDR3 is made up of 14 amino acids.

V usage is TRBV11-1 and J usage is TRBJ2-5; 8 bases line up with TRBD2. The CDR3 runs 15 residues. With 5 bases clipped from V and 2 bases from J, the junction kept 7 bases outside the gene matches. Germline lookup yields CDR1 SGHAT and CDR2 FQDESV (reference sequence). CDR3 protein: CASSLRGGGQETQYF. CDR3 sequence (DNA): TGTGCCAGCAGCCTGAGGGGCGGGGGGCAAGAGACCCAGTACTTC.

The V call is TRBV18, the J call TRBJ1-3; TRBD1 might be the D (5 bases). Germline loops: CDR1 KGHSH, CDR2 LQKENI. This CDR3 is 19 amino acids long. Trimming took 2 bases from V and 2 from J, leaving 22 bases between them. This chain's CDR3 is CASSPVGGALGSPGNTIYF. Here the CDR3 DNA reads TGTGCCAGCTCACCAGTAGGAGGGGCCTTAGGCTCTCCTGGAAACACCATATATTTT.

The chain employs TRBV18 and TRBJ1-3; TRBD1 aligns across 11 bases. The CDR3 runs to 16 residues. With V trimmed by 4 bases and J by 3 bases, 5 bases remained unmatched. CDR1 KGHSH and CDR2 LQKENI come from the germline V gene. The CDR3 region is CASSLSGTGGGNTIYF. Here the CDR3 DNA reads TGTGCCAGCTCACTCTCCGGGACAGGGGGTGGAAACACCATATATTTT.

The CDR3: CASTASPDRVGTEAFF. Written as DNA, the CDR3 is TGTGCCAGCACCGCCTCCCCGGACAGGGTGGGCACTGAAGCTTTCTTT. The chain couples TRBV5-4 to TRBJ1-1; the match to TRBD1 covers 8 bases. This CDR3 contains 16 residues. The germline V gene has CDR1 SGHNT and CDR2 YYREEE (reference sequence). V was pared by 6 bases and J by 4 bases, with 14 bases of the junction left unmatched.

DNA for the CDR3: TGTGCCAGCTCCTGGACTAGTACACAAGAGACCCAGTACTTC. This sequence encodes CASSWTSTQETQYF. The gene calls are TRBV18 and TRBJ2-5; 7 bases are shared with TRBD2. The CDR3 covers 14 residues. Trimming at V came to 6 bases and at J to 2 bases, leaving 6 bases not matched to a gene. The germline V gene encodes CDR1 KGHSH and CDR2 LQKENI.

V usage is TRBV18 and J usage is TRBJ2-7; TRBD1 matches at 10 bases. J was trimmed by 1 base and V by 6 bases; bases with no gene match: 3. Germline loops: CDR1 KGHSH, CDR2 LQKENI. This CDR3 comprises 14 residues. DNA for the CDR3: TGTGCCAGCTCTCCGGACAGGGGGTCCTACGAGCAGTACTTC. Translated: CASSPDRGSYEQYF.

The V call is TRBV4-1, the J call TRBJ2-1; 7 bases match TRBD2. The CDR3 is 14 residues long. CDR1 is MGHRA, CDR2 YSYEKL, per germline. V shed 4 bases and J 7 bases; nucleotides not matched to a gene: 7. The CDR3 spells CASSPAGLYNEQFF. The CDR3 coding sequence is TGCGCCAGCAGCCCAGCGGGACTCTATAATGAGCAGTTCTTC.

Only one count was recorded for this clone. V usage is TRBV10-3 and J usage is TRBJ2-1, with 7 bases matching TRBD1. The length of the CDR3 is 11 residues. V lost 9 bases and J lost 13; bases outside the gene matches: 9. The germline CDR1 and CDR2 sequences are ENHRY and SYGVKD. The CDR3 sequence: CAIENRGEQFF. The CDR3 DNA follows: TGTGCCATAGAAAACAGGGGCGAACAGTTCTTC.

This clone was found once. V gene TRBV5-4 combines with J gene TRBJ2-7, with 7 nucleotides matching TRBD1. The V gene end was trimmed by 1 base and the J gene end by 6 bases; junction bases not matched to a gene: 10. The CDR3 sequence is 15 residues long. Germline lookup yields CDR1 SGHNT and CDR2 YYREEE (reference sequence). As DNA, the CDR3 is TGTGCCAGCAGCTTGATAACAGGGGCTTTCGGCGAGCAGTACTTC. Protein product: CASSLITGAFGEQYF.

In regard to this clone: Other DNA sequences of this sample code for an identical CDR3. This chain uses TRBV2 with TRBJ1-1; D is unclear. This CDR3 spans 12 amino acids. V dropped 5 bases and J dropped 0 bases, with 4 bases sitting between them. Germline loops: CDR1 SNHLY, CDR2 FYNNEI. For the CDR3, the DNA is TGTGCCAGCAGTCTTATGAACACTGAAGCTTTCTTT. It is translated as CASSLMNTEAFF.

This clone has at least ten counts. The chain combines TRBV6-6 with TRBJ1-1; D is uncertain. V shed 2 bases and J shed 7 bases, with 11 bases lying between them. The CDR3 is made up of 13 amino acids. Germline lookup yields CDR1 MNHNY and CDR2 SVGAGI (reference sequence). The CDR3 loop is CASSYILGSEAFF. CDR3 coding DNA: TGTGCCAGCAGTTACATTTTGGGGAGTGAAGCTTTCTTT.

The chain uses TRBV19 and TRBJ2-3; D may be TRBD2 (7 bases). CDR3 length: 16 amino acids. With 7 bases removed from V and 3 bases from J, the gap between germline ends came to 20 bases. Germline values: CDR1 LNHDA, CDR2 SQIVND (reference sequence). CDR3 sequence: CASTRRRGAGTDTQYF. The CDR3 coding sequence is TGTGCCAGTACCCGGCGTCGGGGGGCTGGAACAGATACGCAGTATTTT.

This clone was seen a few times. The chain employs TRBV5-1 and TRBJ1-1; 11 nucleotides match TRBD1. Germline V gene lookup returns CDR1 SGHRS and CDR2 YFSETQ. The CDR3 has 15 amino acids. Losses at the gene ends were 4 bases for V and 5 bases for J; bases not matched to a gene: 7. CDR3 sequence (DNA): TGCGCCAGCAGCCGTACCGGGACAGGGGGTACTGAAGCTTTCTTT. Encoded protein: CASSRTGTGGTEAFF.

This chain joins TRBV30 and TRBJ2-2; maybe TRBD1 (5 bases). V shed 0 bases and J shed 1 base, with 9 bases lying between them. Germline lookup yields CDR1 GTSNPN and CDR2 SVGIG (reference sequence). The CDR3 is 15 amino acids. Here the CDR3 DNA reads TGTGCCTGGAGTGTAGGGGCCCTGAACACCGGGGAGCTGTTTTTT. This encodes CAWSVGALNTGELFF.

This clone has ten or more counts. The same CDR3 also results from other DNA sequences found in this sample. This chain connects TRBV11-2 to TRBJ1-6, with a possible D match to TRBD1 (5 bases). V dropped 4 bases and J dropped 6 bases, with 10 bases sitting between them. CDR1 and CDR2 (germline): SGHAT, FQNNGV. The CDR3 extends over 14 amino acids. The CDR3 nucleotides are TGTGCCAGCAGCTCGCAGGGTGGTAATTCACCCCTCCACTTT. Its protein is CASSSQGGNSPLHF. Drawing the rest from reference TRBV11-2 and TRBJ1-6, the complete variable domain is EAGVAQSPRYKIIEKRQSVAFWCNPISGHATLYWYQQILGQGPKLLIQFQNNGVVDDSQLPKDRFSAERLKGVDSTLKIQPAKLEDSAVYLCASSSQGGNSPLHFGNGTRLTVT.